The clone carrying this T cell receptor beta chain was counted only a few times. This sample stems from a study of T-cell reconstitution after alpha-beta-depleted transplantation in children. Germline CDR1 is SGHRS and CDR2 is YFSETQ. This CDR3 has 14 residues. Trimming removed 4 bases from V and 9 bases from J, with 17 bases in between. The authors prepared the TCRbeta library with unique molecular identifiers. TCRdb independently ran MiXCR on the PCR reads; one entry per CDR3 protein. The data show around 410,000 distinct CDR3 sequences, roughly 11% seen once. Material: PBMCs from the stem cell graft donor, obtained from the stem cell graft. The clonotype comes from a human donor who donated a stem cell graft to a child with acute myeloid leukemia. The chain carries TRBV5-1 and TRBJ2-1; tentative D call: TRBD1 (5 bases). CDR3 coding DNA: TGCGCCAGCAGCCCGCCATCAGGGCGCATTGAGCAGTTCTTC. It translates to CASSPPSGRIEQFF.